Detailed here is one T cell receptor beta chain. Its antigen remains unidentified. Drawn from each donor were roughly 9.4 milliliters of peripheral blood. Through a sample-barcoded 5' primer and a J-beta primer mix, a second PCR was run for roughly 6 to 12 cycles. TCRdb re-called the 5' RACE reads through MiXCR, storing one row per CDR3 protein. The repertoire holds 800,000 to 900,000 distinct CDR3 sequences, with roughly 60% as singletons. This specimen comes from a study of blood T cells in healthy people across ages. Notes on the study in general: Greater diversity and more naive CD4+ cells were seen in long-lived donors than in aged donors.

Sequenced input: blood. The sequence was collected from a man aged 30-40 years in good health.

For the CDR3, the DNA is TGCAGTGCCGGCTCTGTGGAGACAGGGGTCCACGAGCAGTACTTC. Amino acids: CSAGSVETGVHEQYF. This chain uses TRBV20-1 with TRBJ2-7, with 8 bases identical to TRBD1. The CDR3 sequence is 15 residues long. The germline V gene encodes CDR1 DFQATT and CDR2 SNEGSKA (reference sequence). J was trimmed by 5 bases and V by 6 bases; bases with no gene match: 15.